Shown below are 5 T cell receptor beta chains from a single sample sequenced in a study of low-dose radiotherapy and immunotherapy resistance in tumors. TRAV- and TRBV-specific primers primed first-strand cDNA, covering alpha and beta chains. TCR amplification involved about 20 PCR cycles with a constant-region primer and V-primer adapter. TCRdb used MiXCR to reprocess the reads, holding one entry per CDR3 protein. The sample shows tens of thousands of distinct CDR3 sequences, approximately 25% of them seen only once. Time point described: before trial treatment. This sample comprised PBMCs, obtained before treatment. The origin of the receptors is a male donor with rectosigmoid adenocarcinoma.

The chain links TRBV26 to TRBJ1-1. TRBV26 counts as a pseudogene. This CDR3 has 16 residues. Written as DNA, the CDR3 is TGTGCCAGCAGTCCACAGGGCCCAATCTTGAACACTGAAGCTTTCTTT. Its translation is CASSPQGPILNTEAFF.

This clonotype appeared many times. The chain joins TRBV29-1 to TRBJ1-1; tentatively, D is TRBD1 (5 bases). Trimming took off 4 bases at V and 8 bases at J, with 17 bases between the two ends. The CDR3 totals 13 residues. Germline CDR1 SQVTM, CDR2 ANQGSEA. This CDR3 is CSVVWQGPAEAFF. The CDR3 nucleotides are TGCAGCGTTGTGTGGCAGGGACCCGCCGAAGCTTTCTTT.

The V call is TRBV7-2, the J call TRBJ2-2; TRBD1 aligns across 7 bases. The germline V gene encodes CDR1 SGHTA and CDR2 FQGNSA. With V trimmed by 6 bases and J by 6 bases, 4 bases remained unmatched. This CDR3 has 13 amino acids. The chain's CDR3 is CASRPTGPGELFF. The CDR3 bases are TGTGCCAGCAGACCGACAGGGCCCGGGGAGCTGTTTTTT.

This clonotype was seen many times. J is TRBJ2-3 and V is TRBV6-1; D is possibly TRBD1 or TRBD2 (5 bases each). Germline loops: CDR1 MNHNS, CDR2 SASEGT. This CDR3 is 14 amino acids long. Trimming took 1 base from V and 4 from J, leaving 9 bases between them. This CDR3 is CASSEDLGADTQYF. The CDR3 nucleotides are TGTGCCAGCAGTGAAGACCTGGGGGCAGATACGCAGTATTTT.

This clonotype was picked up many times. The chain carries TRBV7-9 and TRBJ1-1; D possibly corresponds to TRBD1 (5 bases). Germline-derived CDR1 and CDR2 are SEHNR and FQNEAQ (reference sequence). This CDR3 comprises 14 residues. V lost 3 bases to trimming and J lost 6 bases, with 14 bases between them. CDR3 nucleotides: TGTGCCAGCAGCTTGGGGCGGTTAAGAGCTGAAGCTTTCTTT. Protein: CASSLGRLRAEAFF.